This paragraph reports one TCR beta chain. This record belongs to a study of blood T cell repertoires in COVID-19. Background on the study: Samples came from the United States, Italy and Spain, spanning acute and convalescent COVID-19. PBMCs, B-cell-depleted T cells, or T cells provided the cDNA or gDNA that made up the material.

Original analysis: Estimates of nucleated cell counts were drawn from the amplification of reference gene primers. The data were produced by immunoSEQ multiplex PCR, yet TCRdb's version contains in-frame clones alone and is incomplete. V and J calls and clone size are copied from that table; D and trimming were computed from the DNA. Found here are about 370,000 clones, around 90% of them singletons; the top ten hold 6% to 7.5%. The V segment lost 6 bases and the J segment 2 bases; nucleotides outside the gene matches: 17. The CDR3 has 18 residues. CDR1 is SGHNT, CDR2 YYREEE, per germline (reference sequence).

The sequencing sample was made of peripheral blood. The chain recombines TRBV5-4 with TRBJ2-7; 10 nucleotides agree with TRBD2. The sequence was collected from a man between 18 and 29 years old with active or convalescent COVID-19. CDR3 sequence (DNA): TGTGCCAGCACCACGACTTCCGTCTCTAGCGGGAGAACCTACGAGCAGTACTTC. The encoded protein is CASTTTSVSSGRTYEQYF.